This TCR beta chain was sequenced for a study of cytomegalovirus exposure and HLA in healthy donors. General observations from the study: There were a few CMV-associated chains whose specificity for CMV antigens was confirmed in vitro. The investigators catalogued under 200 TCR beta chains as cytomegalovirus-associated. Presence/absence analyses assumed roughly uniform sequencing depth across donors.

PCR primers comprised 60 Vbeta and 13 Jbeta primers. Sequenced by immunoSEQ multiplex PCR; TCRdb stores in-frame clones only, minus some. The table shows approximately 120,000 clones, with 75% to 90% occurring only once. Of note for this clone: The antigen is undetermined.

V dropped 6 bases and J dropped 2; count of bases not matched to a gene: 5. The CDR3 runs to 15 residues. Germline CDR1 reads MNHEY; CDR2 reads SVGAGI. The receptor's source is a man younger than 45 in good health and CMV-seropositive. The sequenced material came from PBMCs. The chain combines TRBV6-5 with TRBJ2-3; 10 nucleotides align to TRBD1. CDR3 coding DNA: TGTGCCAGCAGGGATGACAGGGGGCTCACAGATACGCAGTATTTT. Translation gives CASRDDRGLTDTQYF.